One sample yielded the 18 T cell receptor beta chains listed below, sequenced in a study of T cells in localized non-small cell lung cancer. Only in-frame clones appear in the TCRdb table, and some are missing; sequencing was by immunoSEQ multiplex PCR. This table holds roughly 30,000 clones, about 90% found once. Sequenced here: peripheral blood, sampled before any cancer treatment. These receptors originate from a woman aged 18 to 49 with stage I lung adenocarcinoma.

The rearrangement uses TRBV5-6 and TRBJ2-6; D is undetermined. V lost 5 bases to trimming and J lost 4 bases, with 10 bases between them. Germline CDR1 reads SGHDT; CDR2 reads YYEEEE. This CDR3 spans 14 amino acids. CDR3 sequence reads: CASSDNLGANVLTF. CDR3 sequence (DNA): TGTGCCAGCAGTGACAATCTCGGGGCCAACGTCCTGACTTTC.

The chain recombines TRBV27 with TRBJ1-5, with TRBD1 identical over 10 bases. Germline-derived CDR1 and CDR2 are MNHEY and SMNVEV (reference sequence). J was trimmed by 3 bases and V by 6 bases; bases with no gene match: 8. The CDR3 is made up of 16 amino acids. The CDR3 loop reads CASSHLTGGINQPQHF. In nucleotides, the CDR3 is TGTGCCAGCAGCCACTTGACAGGGGGCATCAATCAGCCCCAGCATTTT.

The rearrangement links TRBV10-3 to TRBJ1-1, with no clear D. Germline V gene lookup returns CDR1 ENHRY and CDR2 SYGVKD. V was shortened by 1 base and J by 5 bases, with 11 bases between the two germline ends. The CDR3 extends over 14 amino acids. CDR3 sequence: CAISEYAGRTEAFF. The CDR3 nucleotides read TGTGCCATCAGTGAGTATGCGGGGAGAACTGAAGCTTTCTTT.

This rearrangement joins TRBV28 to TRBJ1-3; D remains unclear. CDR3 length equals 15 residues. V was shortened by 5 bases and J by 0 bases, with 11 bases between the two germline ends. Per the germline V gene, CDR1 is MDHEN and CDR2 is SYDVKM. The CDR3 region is CASSQDRISGNTIYF. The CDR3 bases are TGTGCCAGCAGTCAGGACCGGATCTCTGGAAACACCATATATTTT.

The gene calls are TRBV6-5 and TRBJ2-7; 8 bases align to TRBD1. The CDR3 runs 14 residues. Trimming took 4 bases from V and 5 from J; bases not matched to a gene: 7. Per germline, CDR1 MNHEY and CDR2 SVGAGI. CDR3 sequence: CASSSSDRADEQYF. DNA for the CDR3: TGTGCCAGCAGTTCCTCGGACAGGGCGGACGAGCAGTACTTC.

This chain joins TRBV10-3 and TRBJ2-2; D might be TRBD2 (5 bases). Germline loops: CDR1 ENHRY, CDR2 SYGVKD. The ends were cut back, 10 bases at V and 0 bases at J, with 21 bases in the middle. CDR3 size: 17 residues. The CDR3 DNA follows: TGTGCCACTTCAGTTCGGGATCTTGGGCCGAACACCGGGGAGCTGTTTTTT. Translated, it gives CATSVRDLGPNTGELFF.

The CDR3 is CATSSPGTFYNEQFF. The CDR3, as DNA: TGTGCCACCAGCAGCCCCGGGACTTTCTACAATGAGCAGTTCTTC. The chain uses TRBV15 and TRBJ2-1; possible D gene TRBD2, 6 bases. CDR3 length: 15 amino acids. Trimming stripped 3 bases from V and 3 bases from J, with 12 bases between. The germline V gene has CDR1 LNHNV and CDR2 YYDKDF (reference sequence).

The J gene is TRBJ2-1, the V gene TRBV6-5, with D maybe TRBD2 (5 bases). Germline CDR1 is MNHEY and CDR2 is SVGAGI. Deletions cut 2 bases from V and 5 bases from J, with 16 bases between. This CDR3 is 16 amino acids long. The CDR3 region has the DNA TGTGCCAGCAGTTACCGCCTAGCTCTAACTAACAATGAGCAGTTCTTC. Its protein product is CASSYRLALTNNEQFF.

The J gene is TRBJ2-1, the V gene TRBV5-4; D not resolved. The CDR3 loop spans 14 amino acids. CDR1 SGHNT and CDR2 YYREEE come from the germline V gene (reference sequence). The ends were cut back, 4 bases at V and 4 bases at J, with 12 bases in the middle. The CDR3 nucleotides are TGTGCCAGCAGCCACCCGACCGAGTACAATGAGCAGTTCTTC. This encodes CASSHPTEYNEQFF.

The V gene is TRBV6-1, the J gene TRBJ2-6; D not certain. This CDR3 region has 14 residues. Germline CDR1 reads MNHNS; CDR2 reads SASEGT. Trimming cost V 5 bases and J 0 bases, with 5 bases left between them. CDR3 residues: CASSPLSGANVLTF. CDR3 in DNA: TGTGCCAGCAGTCCGCTCTCTGGGGCCAACGTCCTGACTTTC.

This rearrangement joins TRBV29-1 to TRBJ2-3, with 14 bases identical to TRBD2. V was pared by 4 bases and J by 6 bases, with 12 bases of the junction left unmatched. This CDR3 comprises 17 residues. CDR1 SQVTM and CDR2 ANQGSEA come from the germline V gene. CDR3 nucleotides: TGCAGCGTTGGGGAAGGGACTAGCGGGAGCTCTAGGGATACGCAGTATTTT. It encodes CSVGEGTSGSSRDTQYF.

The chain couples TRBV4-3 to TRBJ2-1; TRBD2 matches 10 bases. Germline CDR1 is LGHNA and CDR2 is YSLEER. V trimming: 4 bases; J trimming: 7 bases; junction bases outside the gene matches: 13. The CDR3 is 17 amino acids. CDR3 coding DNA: TGCGCCAGCAGCCTTGCGGTGCCTAGCGGGAGTCGGAATGAGCAGTTCTTC. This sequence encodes CASSLAVPSGSRNEQFF.

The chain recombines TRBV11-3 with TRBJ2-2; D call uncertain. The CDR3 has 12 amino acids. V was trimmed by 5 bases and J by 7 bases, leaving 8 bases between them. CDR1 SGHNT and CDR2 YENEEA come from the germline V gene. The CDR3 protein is CASSPIGGELFF. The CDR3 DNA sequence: TGTGCCAGCAGCCCTATAGGCGGGGAGCTGTTTTTT.

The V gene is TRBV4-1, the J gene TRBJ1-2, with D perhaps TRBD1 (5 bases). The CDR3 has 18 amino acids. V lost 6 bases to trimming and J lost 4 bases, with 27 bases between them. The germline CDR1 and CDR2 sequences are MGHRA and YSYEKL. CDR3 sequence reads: CASSPDFGATRRGYGYTF. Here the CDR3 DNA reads TGCGCCAGCAGTCCGGACTTTGGGGCCACCCGGCGGGGCTATGGCTACACCTTC.

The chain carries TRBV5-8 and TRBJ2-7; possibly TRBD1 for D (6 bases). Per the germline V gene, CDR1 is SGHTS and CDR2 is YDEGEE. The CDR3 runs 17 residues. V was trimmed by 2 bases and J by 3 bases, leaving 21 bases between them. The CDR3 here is CASSFGQGPIKLYEQYF. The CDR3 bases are TGTGCCAGCAGCTTCGGGCAGGGGCCAATCAAACTCTACGAGCAGTACTTC.

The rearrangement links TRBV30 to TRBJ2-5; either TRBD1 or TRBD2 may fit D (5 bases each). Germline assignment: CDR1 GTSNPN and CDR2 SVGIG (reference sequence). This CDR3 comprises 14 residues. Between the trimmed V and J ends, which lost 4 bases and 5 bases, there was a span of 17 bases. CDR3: CAWTRGDGEETQYF. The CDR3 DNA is TGTGCCTGGACTCGAGGGGACGGGGAGGAGACCCAGTACTTC.

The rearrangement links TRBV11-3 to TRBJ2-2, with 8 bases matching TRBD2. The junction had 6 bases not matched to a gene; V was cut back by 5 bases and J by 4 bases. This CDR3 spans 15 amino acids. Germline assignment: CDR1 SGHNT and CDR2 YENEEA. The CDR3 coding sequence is TGTGCCAGCAGCGAAGGCCGGGGGGGCACCGGGGAGCTGTTTTTT. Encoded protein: CASSEGRGGTGELFF.

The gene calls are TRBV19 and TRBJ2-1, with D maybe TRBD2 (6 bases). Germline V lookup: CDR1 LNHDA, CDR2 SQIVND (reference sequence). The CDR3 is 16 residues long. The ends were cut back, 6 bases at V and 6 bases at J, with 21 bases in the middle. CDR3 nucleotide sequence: TGTGCCAGTAGGTCCGACGGAGGGACCGGAACCAATGAGCAGTTCTTC. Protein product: CASRSDGGTGTNEQFF.